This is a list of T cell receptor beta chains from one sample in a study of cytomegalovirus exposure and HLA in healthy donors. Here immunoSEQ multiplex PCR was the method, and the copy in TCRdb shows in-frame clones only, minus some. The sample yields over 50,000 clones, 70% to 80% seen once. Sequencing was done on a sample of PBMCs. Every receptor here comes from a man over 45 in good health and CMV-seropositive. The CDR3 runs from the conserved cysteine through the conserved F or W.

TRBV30 CAWSVRGSRNQPQHF
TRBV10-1 CASSGGGNQPQHF
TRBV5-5 CASSLGTSGSADTQYF
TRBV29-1 CSGLTTPDTQYF
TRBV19 CASSNGEPSEKLFF
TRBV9 CASSPTPWAGVGDEQYF
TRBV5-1 CASSYNSGILEALHF
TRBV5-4 CASSLGGRGHNEQFF
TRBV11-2 CASSLRRRDGYTF
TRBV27 CASSLFRGNQPQHF
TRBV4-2 CASSQGGISWGGETQYF
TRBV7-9 CASSLGGGGFAKNIQYF
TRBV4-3 CASSQGALRGETQYF
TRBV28 CASSLALNTEAFF
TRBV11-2 CAAGDRRPRSGNTIYF
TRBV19 CASSTSGLGGYTQYF
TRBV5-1 CASSLAGTGVGELFF
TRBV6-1 CASSDASGSYNEQFF
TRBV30 CAWSVSSGVYNEQFF
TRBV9 CASSVAPGLNSPLHF
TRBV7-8 CASSLELAGGPSSETQYF
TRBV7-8 CASSLVGQGAGANVLTF
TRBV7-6 CASSLGEGPPTGELFF
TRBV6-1 CASSDRNLAGGPNNEQFF
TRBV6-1 CASSEARVQVSDWNTEAFF
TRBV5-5 CASSLQGANTEAFF
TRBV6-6 CASSYTGTSAGELFF
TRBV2 CASSDGTYEQYF
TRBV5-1 CASSLEGAHPNEQFF
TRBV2 CASSLQGQNYGYTF
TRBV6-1 CASSDLGLSGQREAFF
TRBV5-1 CASSLELAGTDTQYF
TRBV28 CASSSVDRGNTIYF
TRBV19 CASSPGLAGLEQYF
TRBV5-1 CARSDRGSQETQYF
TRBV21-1 CASSKSVEQGAKTSTDTQYF
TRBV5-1 CASSLGTGGIDEQYF
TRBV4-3 CASSLGQGGQPQHF
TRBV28 CASSHNRGPRRTEAFF
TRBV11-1 CASSLGRIVTEAFF
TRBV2 CASSVGLELEAFF
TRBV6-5 CARRPQGMTGALFF
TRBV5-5 CASSFSGLAGLGQFF
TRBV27 CASSRRGEGQPQHF
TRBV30 CAWSVRGGSGNTIYF
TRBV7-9 CASRKQDTGELFF
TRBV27 CASSRGTRPYEQYF
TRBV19 CASSMDRGRTDTQYF
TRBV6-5 CASSPSGRENNEQFF
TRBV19 CASSTGTVNEKLFF